This T cell receptor beta chain was captured in a study of human T cells and chemical hapten exposure. Study details: An approximately 2 cm by approximately 2 cm inner upper arm patch received 2% DPC for sensitization. The cohort included alopecia areata under or over 50% scalp, totalis and universalis.

Germline V CDR1 and CDR2: SGDLS, YYNGEE. V lost 0 bases and J lost 2, with 14 bases in between. The CDR3 sequence is 17 residues long. Time point defined: patch test 1, 2 weeks after DPC sensitization. Treatment given: therapeutic diphenylcyclopropenone sensitization with weekly scalp DPC. Unique molecular identifiers were attached to individual cDNA molecules within the library. TCRdb processed the RACE reads anew with MiXCR; each CDR3 protein has one entry. The repertoire has under 85,000 distinct CDR3 sequences, 10% of them found once; the top ten carry about 1.3%. The chain combines TRBV9 with TRBJ2-2, with D tentatively TRBD2 (6 bases). The receptor was isolated from a woman aged 45-60 years with alopecia areata. Some clones in this sample may be carry-over from other donors' samples. Sample: whole blood, taken in connection with sensitization to the hapten diphenylcyclopropenone (DPC). The CDR3, as DNA: TGTGCCAGCAGCGTAGTAGGAGGGAGATATAACACCGGGGAGCTGTTTTTT. It encodes CASSVVGGRYNTGELFF.